This TCR beta chain was captured by sequencing in a study of shared clonotypes between healthy human individuals. This clone was counted between two and nine times. Its target is unknown. This CDR3 spans 15 amino acids. The germline CDR1 and CDR2 sequences are LNHDA and SQIVND (reference sequence). The junction had 2 bases not matched to a gene; V was cut back by 6 bases and J by 2 bases. Overall study results and limits: With several donors compared, 4.5% to 6.5% of naive CD4 clonotypes were shared.

The method was immunoSEQ multiplex PCR; TCRdb's version includes in-frame clones alone and lacks a portion of them. The sample yields roughly 640,000 clones, around 74% seen once. Specimen: memory CD4+ T cells sorted from blood. Subset: CD45RA-negative fraction. This chain joins TRBV19 and TRBJ2-1; 12 bases match TRBD2. The sequence derives from a woman between 25 and 40 years old in good health. CDR3 DNA sequence: TGTGCCAGTAGGCTAGCGGGAGGGACCTACAATGAGCAGTTCTTC. Amino acids: CASRLAGGTYNEQFF.